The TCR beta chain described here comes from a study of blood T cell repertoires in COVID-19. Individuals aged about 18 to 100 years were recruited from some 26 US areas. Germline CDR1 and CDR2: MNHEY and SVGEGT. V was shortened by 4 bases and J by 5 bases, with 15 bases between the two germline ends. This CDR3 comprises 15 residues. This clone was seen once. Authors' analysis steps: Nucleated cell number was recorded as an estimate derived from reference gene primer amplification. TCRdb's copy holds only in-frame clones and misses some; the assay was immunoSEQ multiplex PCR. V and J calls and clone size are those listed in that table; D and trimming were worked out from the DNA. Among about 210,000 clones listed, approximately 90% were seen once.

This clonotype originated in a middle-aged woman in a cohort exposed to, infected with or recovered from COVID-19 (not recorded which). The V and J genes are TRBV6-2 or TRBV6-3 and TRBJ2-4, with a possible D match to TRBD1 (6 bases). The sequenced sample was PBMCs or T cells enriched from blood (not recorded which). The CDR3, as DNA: TGTGCCAGCAGTTGGTCAACAGGGACGCAAAACATTCAGTACTTC. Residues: CASSWSTGTQNIQYF.